This TCR beta chain was documented in a study of blood T cell repertoires in COVID-19. Study at large: Acute and convalescent COVID-19 samples came from the United States, Italy and Spain. T cells, B-cell-depleted T cells, or PBMCs provided the cDNA or gDNA that served as material.

Seattle patients were enrolled during active infection and followed longitudinally. In the source study's methods: From reference gene primer amplification, estimates of nucleated cell counts were derived. This table comes from immunoSEQ multiplex PCR, and its TCRdb copy is limited to in-frame clones, with some not included. V and J calls and clone size follow that table, whereas D and trimming were derived from the DNA. The sample carries approximately 460,000 clones, 89% recorded once. The ends lost 0 bases at V and 8 bases at J; junction bases unmatched: 8. This CDR3 spans 17 amino acids. The germline V gene encodes CDR1 SGDLS and CDR2 YYNGEE.

The sequenced material came from peripheral blood. The receptor's source is a man aged 18 to 30 with COVID-19, enrolled during active disease. This chain links TRBV9 with TRBJ2-1; 13 bases map to TRBD2. As DNA, the CDR3 is TGTGCCAGCAGCGTAGGGACTAGCGGGAGTGGACGCGATGAGCAGTTCTTC. The encoded protein is CASSVGTSGSGRDEQFF. Complete variable domain (other parts from reference TRBV9 and TRBJ2-1): DSGVTQTPKHLITATGQRVTLRCSPRSGDLSVYWYQQSLDQGLQFLIQYYNGEERAKGNILERFSAQQFPDLHSELNLSSLELGDSALYFCASSVGTSGSGRDEQFFGPGTRLTVL.